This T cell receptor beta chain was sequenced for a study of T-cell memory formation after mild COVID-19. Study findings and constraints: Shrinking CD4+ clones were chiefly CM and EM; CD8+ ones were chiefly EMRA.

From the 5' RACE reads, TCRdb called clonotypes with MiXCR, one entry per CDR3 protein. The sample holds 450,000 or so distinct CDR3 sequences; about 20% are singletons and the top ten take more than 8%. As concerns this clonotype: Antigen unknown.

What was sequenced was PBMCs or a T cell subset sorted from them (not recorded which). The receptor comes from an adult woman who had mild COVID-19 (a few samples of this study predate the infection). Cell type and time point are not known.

CDR3 in amino acids: CAWSVGSPVNTEAFF. The CDR3 region has the DNA TGTGCCTGGAGTGTCGGGTCTCCGGTGAACACTGAAGCTTTCTTT. This chain links TRBV30 with TRBJ1-1; D call uncertain. In germline, CDR1 is GTSNPN, CDR2 SVGIG (reference sequence). V lost 0 bases and J lost 0, with 11 bases in between. CDR3 length equals 15 residues.